Below are 7 T cell receptor beta chains sequenced from a single sample in a study of cytomegalovirus exposure and HLA in healthy donors. 60 Vbeta and 13 Jbeta primers were used in PCR. Libraries were prepared by immunoSEQ multiplex PCR; TCRdb keeps only in-frame clonotypes and omits some of them. In total, the table holds approximately 60,000 clones. Sequenced sample: PBMCs. The receptors here all came from a man under 40 in good health and CMV-seropositive.

Regarding this clone: At one end, the junction sequence differs from germline, possibly due to a read error. V gene TRBV4-2 combines with J gene TRBJ1-1, with D unclear. The CDR3 covers 19 residues. Germline V gives CDR1 LGHNA, CDR2 YNFKEQ. For the CDR3, the DNA is TGTGCCAGCAACCAAGATTCCCTAGGCGGGGAGATCTTTCGGGCTGAAGCTTTCTTT. Protein product: CASNQDSLGGEIFRAEAFF.

The chain has TRBV6-5 and TRBJ2-7; the D gene is possibly TRBD1 (5 bases). The CDR3 runs 15 residues. Trimming removed 2 bases at V and 0 bases at J, with 11 bases between. Germline-derived CDR1 and CDR2 are MNHEY and SVGAGI. For the CDR3, the DNA is TGTGCCAGCAGTTACGGGGCAGGGTTCTCCTACGAGCAGTACTTC. It translates to CASSYGAGFSYEQYF.

The V gene is TRBV4-1, the J gene TRBJ1-2; TRBD1 matches at 7 bases. CDR1 is MGHRA and CDR2 is YSYEKL in the germline V gene. V lost 0 bases and J lost 5; bases outside the gene matches: 9. The CDR3 covers 16 residues. The CDR3 here is CASSQDSRTGPYGYTF. In DNA form, the CDR3 reads TGCGCCAGCAGCCAAGATTCACGGACAGGTCCGTATGGCTACACCTTC.

The rearrangement uses TRBV7-2 and TRBJ2-3; 11 nucleotides line up with TRBD2. Germline values: CDR1 SGHTA, CDR2 FQGNSA. J was trimmed by 7 bases and V by 4 bases; bases with no gene match: 7. CDR3 length: 15 amino acids. The CDR3 DNA sequence: TGTGCCAGCAGCTCAACTAGCGGGGGTGCGAATACGCAGTATTTT. As protein: CASSSTSGGANTQYF.

The chain is built from TRBV2 and TRBJ1-5; maybe TRBD1 (5 bases). Per the germline V gene, CDR1 is SNHLY and CDR2 is FYNNEI. Trimming shortened V by 7 bases and J by 5 bases, and 18 bases separated the two germline ends. The CDR3 length is 15 residues. CDR3 in DNA: TGTGCCAGCACTCCCCGCCCCCGGGGGGATCAGCCCCAGCATTTT. Translated, it gives CASTPRPRGDQPQHF. The full variable domain, with the rest looked up from reference TRBV2 and TRBJ1-5, is EPEVTQTPSHQVTQMGQEVILRCVPISNHLYFYWYRQILGQKVEFLVSFYNNEISEKSEIFDDQFSVERPDGSNFTLKIRSTKLEDSAMYFCASTPRPRGDQPQHFGDGTRLSIL.

The chain has TRBV5-6 and TRBJ2-5, with a tentative D call TRBD2 (5 bases). Trimming pared 0 bases from V and 2 bases from J, leaving 8 bases between. Germline V gene data show CDR1 as SGHDT and CDR2 as YYEEEE. The CDR3 sequence is 14 residues long. The DNA of the CDR3 is TGTGCCAGCAGCTTGGTCGGGGAACAAGAGACCCAGTACTTC. Protein: CASSLVGEQETQYF.

The rearrangement links TRBV29-1 to TRBJ2-3; D might be TRBD1 (6 bases). V was trimmed by 6 bases and J by 5 bases, leaving 6 bases between them. The CDR3 is made up of 10 amino acids. The germline V gene encodes CDR1 SQVTM and CDR2 ANQGSEA. The CDR3 DNA follows: TGCAGCGTAGGGGGAGATACGCAGTATTTT. This translates into CSVGGDTQYF.